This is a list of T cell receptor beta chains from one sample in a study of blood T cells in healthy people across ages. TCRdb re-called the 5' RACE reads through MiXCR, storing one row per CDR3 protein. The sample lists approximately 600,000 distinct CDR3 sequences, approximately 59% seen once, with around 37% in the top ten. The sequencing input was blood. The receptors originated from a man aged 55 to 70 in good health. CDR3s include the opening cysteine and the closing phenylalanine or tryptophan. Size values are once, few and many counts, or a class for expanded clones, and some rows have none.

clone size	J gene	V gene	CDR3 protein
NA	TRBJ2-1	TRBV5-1	CASSLAKSWFF
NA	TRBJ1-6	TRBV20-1	CSATVPSSYNSPLHF
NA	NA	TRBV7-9	CASSLNSNPYEQYF
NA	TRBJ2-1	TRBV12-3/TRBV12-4	CASSPGTGGLPAHNEQFF
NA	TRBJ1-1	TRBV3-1	CASSVHHTEAFF
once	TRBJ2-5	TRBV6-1	CASSGRLSPETQYF
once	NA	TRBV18	CASSQGTVMTQYF
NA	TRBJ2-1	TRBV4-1	CASSQSPDSNPYNEQFF
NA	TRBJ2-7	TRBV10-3	CAISDLSGEGYEQYF
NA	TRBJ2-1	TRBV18	CASSPFESGLAGAGDEQFF
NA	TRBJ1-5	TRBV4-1	CASSHRTADSNQPQHF